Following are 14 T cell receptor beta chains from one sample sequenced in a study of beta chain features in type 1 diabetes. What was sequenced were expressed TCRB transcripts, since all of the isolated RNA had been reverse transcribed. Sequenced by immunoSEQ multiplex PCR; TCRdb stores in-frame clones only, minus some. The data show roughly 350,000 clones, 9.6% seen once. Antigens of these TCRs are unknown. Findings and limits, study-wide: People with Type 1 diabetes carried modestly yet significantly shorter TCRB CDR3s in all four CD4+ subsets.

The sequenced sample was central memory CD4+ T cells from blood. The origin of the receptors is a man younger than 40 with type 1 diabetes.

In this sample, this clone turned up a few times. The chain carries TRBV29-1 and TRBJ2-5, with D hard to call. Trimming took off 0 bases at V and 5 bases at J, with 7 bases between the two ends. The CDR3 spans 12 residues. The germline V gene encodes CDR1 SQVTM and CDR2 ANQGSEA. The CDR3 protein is CSVEDPPETQYF. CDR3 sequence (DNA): TGCAGCGTTGAAGACCCGCCGGAGACCCAGTACTTC.

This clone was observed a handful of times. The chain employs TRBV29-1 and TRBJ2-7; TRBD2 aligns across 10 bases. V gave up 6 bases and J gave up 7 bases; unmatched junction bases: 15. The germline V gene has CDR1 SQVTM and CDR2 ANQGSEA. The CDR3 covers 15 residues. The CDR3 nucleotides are TGCAGCGTCGCGGGGGGCAGCGGGAGGGAAGGAGAGCAGTACTTC. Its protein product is CSVAGGSGREGEQYF.

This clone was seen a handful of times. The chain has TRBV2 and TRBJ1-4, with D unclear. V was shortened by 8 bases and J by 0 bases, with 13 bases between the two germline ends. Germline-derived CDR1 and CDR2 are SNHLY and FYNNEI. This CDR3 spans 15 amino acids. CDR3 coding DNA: TGTGCCAGCGGAGGAACCGGGACAACTAATGAAAAACTGTTTTTT. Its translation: CASGGTGTTNEKLFF.

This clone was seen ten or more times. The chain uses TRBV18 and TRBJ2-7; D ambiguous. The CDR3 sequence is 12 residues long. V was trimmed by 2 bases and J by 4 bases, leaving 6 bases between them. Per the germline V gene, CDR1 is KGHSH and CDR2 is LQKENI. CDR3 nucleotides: TGTGCCAGCTCACCAGTCGAGTACGAGCAGTACTTC. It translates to CASSPVEYEQYF.

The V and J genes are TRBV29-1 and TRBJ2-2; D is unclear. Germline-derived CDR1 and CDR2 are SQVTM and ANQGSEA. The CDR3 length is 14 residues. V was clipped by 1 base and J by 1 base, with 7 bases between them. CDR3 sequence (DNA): TGCAGCGTTGAAGTGTCGGTGAACACCGGGGAGCTGTTTTTT. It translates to CSVEVSVNTGELFF.

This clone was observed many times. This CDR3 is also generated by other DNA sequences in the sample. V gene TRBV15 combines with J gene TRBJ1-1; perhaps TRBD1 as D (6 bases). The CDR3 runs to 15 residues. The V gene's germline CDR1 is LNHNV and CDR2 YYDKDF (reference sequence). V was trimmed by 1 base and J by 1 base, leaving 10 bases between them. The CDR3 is CATSRGVTGNTEAFF. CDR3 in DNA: TGTGCCACCAGCAGAGGAGTGACAGGGAACACTGAAGCTTTCTTT.

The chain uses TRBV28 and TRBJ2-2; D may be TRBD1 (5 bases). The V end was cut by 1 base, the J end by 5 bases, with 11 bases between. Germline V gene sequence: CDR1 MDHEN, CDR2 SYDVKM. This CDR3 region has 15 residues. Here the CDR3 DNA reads TGTGCCAGCAGTTTATCAAGGGGTTTAACCGGGGAGCTGTTTTTT. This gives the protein CASSLSRGLTGELFF.

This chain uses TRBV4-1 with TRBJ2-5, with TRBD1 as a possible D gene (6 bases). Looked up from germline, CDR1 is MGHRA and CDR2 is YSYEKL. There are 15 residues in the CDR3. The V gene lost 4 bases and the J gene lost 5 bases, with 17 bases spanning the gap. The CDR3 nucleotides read TGCGCCAGCAGCCCGCAAGACAGGTTCGCGGAGACCCAGTACTTC. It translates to CASSPQDRFAETQYF.

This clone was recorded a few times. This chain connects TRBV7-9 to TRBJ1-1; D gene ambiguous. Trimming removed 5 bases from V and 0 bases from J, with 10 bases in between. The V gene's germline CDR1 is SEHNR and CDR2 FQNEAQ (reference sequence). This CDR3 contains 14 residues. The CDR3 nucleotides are TGTGCCAGCAGCCTCGGGTCCCTGAACACTGAAGCTTTCTTT. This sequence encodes CASSLGSLNTEAFF.

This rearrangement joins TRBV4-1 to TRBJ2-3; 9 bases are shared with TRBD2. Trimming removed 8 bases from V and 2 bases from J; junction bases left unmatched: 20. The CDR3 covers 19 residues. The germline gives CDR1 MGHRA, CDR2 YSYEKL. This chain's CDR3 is CASRGASGILGPNTDTQYF. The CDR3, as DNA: TGCGCCAGCCGGGGGGCTAGCGGGATCTTGGGACCCAACACAGATACGCAGTATTTT.

This CDR3 reads CASGYSGVADTQYF. CDR3 nucleotide sequence: TGTGCCAGCGGTTATTCAGGGGTGGCAGATACGCAGTATTTT. The chain carries TRBV7-9 and TRBJ2-3; TRBD1 might be the D (6 bases). Trimming cost V 8 bases and J 4 bases, with 16 bases left between them. This CDR3 spans 14 amino acids. CDR1 SEHNR and CDR2 FQNEAQ come from the germline V gene (reference sequence).

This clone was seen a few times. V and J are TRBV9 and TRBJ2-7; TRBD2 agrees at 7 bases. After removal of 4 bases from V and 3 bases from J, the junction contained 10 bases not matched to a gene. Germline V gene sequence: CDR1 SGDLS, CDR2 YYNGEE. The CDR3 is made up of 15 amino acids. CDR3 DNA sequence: TGTGCCAGCAGCAAGAGCCATGGGGGGGACTACGAGCAGTACTTC. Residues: CASSKSHGGDYEQYF.

The chain's CDR3 is CASRAPAGGVVIQYF. CDR3 nucleotide sequence: TGTGCCAGCCGAGCCCCGGCAGGGGGAGTCGTCATTCAGTACTTC. This sequence joins TRBV19 and TRBJ2-4, with 7 bases matching TRBD1. The CDR3 contains 15 residues. Germline V gene lookup returns CDR1 LNHDA and CDR2 SQIVND (reference sequence). V dropped 9 bases and J dropped 9; count of bases not matched to a gene: 17.

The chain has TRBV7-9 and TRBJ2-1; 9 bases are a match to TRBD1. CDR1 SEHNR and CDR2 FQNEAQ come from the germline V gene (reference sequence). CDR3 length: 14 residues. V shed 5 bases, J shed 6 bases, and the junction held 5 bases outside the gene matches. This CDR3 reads CASSRGQGVNEQFF. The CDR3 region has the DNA TGTGCCAGCAGCCGGGGACAGGGAGTCAATGAGCAGTTCTTC.